Listed below are T cell receptor beta chains from one sample, sequenced in a study of OX40 agonist ivuxolimab in advanced cancers. TCRdb keeps only in-frame clones here, not all; method: immunoSEQ multiplex PCR. The profile covers approximately 68,000 clones, with under 95% appearing a single time and around 1% taken by the ten largest. Sequenced here: CD4+ or CD8+ T cells sorted from blood, sampled in a trial of the OX40 agonist ivuxolimab. The receptors stem from an adult with an advanced solid tumor such as melanoma, head and neck, liver or kidney cancer. Each CDR3 is given with its conserved first and last residue. D genes are given only for firm matches. Some rows have no size entry. The others give once, few or many, or a class for an expanded clone.

CDR3aa	CDR3nt	v_gene	j_gene	d_gene	abundance
CSGASGRGYNEQFF	TGCAGCGGCGCAAGCGGGAGAGGTTACAATGAGCAGTTCTTC	TRBV29-1	TRBJ2-1	TRBD2	NA
CASSYLTGEYGYTF	TGTGCCAGCAGTTATTTGACAGGGGAATATGGCTACACCTTC	TRBV6-5	TRBJ1-2	TRBD1	NA
CASSPDSTDTQYF	TGCGCCAGCAGCCCAGACTCCACAGATACGCAGTATTTT	TRBV4-1	TRBJ2-3	NA	NA
CASSLDGPSYGYTF	TGTGCCAGCAGCTTAGACGGGCCCTCCTATGGCTACACCTTC	TRBV11-1	TRBJ1-2	NA	NA
CASSQTGGENTEAFF	TGTGCCAGCAGTCAGACAGGGGGAGAGAACACTGAAGCTTTCTTT	TRBV6-5	TRBJ1-1	TRBD1	NA
CASSSSDGANYGYTF	TGTGCCAGCAGTTCCTCGGACGGAGCTAACTATGGCTACACCTTC	TRBV6-6	TRBJ1-2	NA	NA
CAISEAGLPYEQYF	TGTGCCATCAGTGAGGCGGGGCTCCCCTACGAGCAGTACTTC	TRBV10-3	TRBJ2-7	NA	NA
CAWSGTWNTEAFF	TGTGCCTGGAGTGGGACGTGGAACACTGAAGCTTTCTTT	TRBV30	TRBJ1-1	NA	once
CASSTLTAFF	TGTGCCAGCAGCACTCTTACAGCTTTCTTT	TRBV21-1	TRBJ1-1	NA	NA
CASSGVDSNQPRHF	TGTGCCAGCAGCGGTGTAGATAGCAATCAGCCCCGGCATTTT	TRBV6-1	TRBJ1-5	NA	NA
CASSLSELAGGSVGETQYF	TGCGCCAGCAGTCTGTCGGAACTAGCGGGAGGCTCCGTAGGAGAGACCCAGTACTTC	TRBV5-1	TRBJ2-5	TRBD2	NA
CASSPRNGNQPQHF	TGTGCCAGTAGTCCACGGAACGGGAATCAGCCCCAGCATTTT	TRBV19	TRBJ1-5	NA	NA
CASRLQGGGQETQYF	TGCGCCAGCAGGTTACAGGGAGGTGGCCAAGAGACCCAGTACTTC	TRBV5-1	TRBJ2-5	NA	once
CASSLSPQETQYF	TGTGCCAGCAGCTTATCACCCCAAGAGACCCAGTACTTC	TRBV7-3	TRBJ2-5	NA	NA
CASTNMGALGNTIYF	TGTGCCAGCACTAATATGGGGGCCCTTGGAAACACCATATATTTT	TRBV6-1	TRBJ1-3	NA	once
CASSPYIVLAGGVSGANVLTF	TGTGCCAGCAGCCCTTATATTGTACTAGCGGGGGGCGTCTCTGGGGCCAACGTCCTGACTTTC	TRBV7-8	TRBJ2-6	TRBD2	NA
CASSTRPQETQYF	TGCGCCAGCAGCACCCGACCTCAAGAGACCCAGTACTTC	TRBV5-1	TRBJ2-5	NA	NA
CASRDLQRNQPQHF	TGTGCCAGCAGGGACCTCCAACGCAATCAGCCCCAGCATTTT	TRBV6-9	TRBJ1-5	NA	NA
CASSPRTTADGYTF	TGTGCCAGCAGCCCTAGGACAACGGCTGACGGCTACACCTTC	TRBV7-8	TRBJ1-2	NA	many
CASSIQAGGANQPQHF	TGTGCCAGTAGTATTCAGGCAGGGGGCGCCAATCAGCCCCAGCATTTT	TRBV19	TRBJ1-5	TRBD1	NA
CASSKSLGHSGNQPQHF	TGTGCCAGCAGCAAGTCACTCGGACATAGCGGCAATCAGCCCCAGCATTTT	TRBV21-1	TRBJ1-5	NA	NA
CASSLEVNPANQPQHF	TGTGCCAGCAGCTTAGAAGTCAACCCGGCCAATCAGCCCCAGCATTTT	TRBV7-8	TRBJ1-5	NA	NA
CATSGNRDKGRYEQYF	TGTGCCACCAGCGGCAACCGGGACAAGGGAAGGTACGAGCAGTACTTC	TRBV15	TRBJ2-7	NA	NA
CASSLGTASSYEQYF	TGTGCCAGCAGCTTAGGTACGGCTAGCTCCTACGAGCAGTACTTC	TRBV7-8	TRBJ2-7	NA	few
CASVRYVGANTQYF	TGTGCCAGCGTCCGGTACGTGGGCGCGAATACGCAGTATTTT	TRBV6-5	TRBJ2-3	NA	NA
CASSLDRGNIQYF	TGTGCCAGCAGCTTGGACAGGGGAAACATTCAGTACTTC	TRBV5-8	TRBJ2-4	TRBD1	NA
CASSFPQNTEAFF	TGTGCCAGCAGTTTCCCCCAAAACACTGAAGCTTTCTTT	TRBV7-9	TRBJ1-1	NA	NA
CASSVGDISYEQYF	TGTGCCAGCAGCGTAGGGGACATCTCCTACGAGCAGTACTTC	TRBV9	TRBJ2-7	NA	NA
CASSLDQGRDTEAFF	TGTGCCAGCAGCTTGGATCAGGGGCGGGACACTGAAGCTTTCTTT	TRBV5-4	TRBJ1-1	NA	NA
CASSYEGQETQYF	TGTGCCAGCAGCTATGAGGGCCAAGAGACCCAGTACTTC	TRBV11-3	TRBJ2-5	NA	NA
CASSLRLAGVGETQYF	TGTGCCAGCAGCTTGCGCCTAGCGGGAGTCGGAGAGACCCAGTACTTC	TRBV11-3	TRBJ2-5	TRBD2	NA
CAWSVQRVNYGYTF	TGTGCCTGGAGTGTGCAAAGGGTCAATTATGGCTACACTTTC	TRBV30	TRBJ1-2	NA	once
CASSLSSAERGSEQYF	TGTGCCAGCAGCTTATCATCAGCGGAGCGGGGGAGCGAGCAGTACTTC	TRBV7-2	TRBJ2-7	TRBD2	NA
CASSFSGLADTDTQYF	TGTGCCAGCAGCTTTTCGGGACTAGCGGACACAGATACGCAGTATTTT	TRBV5-6	TRBJ2-3	TRBD2	NA
CASLDRGVSGELFF	TGTGCTAGCTTGGACAGGGGAGTATCCGGGGAGCTGTTTTTT	TRBV7-7	TRBJ2-2	TRBD1	NA